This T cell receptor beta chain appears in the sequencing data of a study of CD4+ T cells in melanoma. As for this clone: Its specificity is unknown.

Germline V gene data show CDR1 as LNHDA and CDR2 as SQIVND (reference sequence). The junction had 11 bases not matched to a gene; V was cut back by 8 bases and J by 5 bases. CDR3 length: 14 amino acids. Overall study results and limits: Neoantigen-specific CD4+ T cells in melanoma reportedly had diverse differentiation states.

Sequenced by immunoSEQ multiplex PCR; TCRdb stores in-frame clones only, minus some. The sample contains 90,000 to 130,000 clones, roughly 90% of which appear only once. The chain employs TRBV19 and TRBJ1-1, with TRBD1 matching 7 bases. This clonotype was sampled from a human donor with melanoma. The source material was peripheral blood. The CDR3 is CASRPGTEETEAFF. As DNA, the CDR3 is TGTGCCAGTCGGCCTGGGACAGAGGAGACTGAAGCTTTCTTT.